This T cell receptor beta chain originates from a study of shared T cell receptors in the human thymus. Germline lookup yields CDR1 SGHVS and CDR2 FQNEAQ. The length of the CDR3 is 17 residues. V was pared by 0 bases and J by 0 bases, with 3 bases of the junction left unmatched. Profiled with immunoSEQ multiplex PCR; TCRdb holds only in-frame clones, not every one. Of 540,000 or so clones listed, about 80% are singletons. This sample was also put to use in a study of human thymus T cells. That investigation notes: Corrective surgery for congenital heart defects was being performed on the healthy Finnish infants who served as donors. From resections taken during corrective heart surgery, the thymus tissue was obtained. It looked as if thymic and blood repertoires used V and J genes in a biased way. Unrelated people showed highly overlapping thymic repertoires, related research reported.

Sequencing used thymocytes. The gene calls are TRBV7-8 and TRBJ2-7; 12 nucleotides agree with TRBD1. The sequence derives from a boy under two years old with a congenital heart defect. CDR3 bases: TGTGCCAGCAGCTTAGCCCGGGGACAGGGGGCCTCCTACGAGCAGTACTTC. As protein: CASSLARGQGASYEQYF. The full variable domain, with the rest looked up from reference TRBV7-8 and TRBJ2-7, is GAGVSQSPRYKVAKRGQDVALRCDPISGHVSLFWYQQALGQGPEFLTYFQNEAQLDKSGLPSDRFFAERPEGSVSTLKIQRTQQEDSAVYLCASSLARGQGASYEQYFGPGTRLTVT.